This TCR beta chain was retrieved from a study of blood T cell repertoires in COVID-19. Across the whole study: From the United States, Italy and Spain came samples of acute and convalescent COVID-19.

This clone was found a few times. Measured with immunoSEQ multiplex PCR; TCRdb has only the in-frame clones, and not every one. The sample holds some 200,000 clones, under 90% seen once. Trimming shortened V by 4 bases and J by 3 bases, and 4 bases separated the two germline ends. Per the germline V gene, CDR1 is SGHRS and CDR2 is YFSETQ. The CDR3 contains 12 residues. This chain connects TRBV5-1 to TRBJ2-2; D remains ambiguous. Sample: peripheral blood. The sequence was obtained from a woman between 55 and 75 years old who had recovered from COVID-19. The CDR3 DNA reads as TGCGCCAGCAGCCCGGACACCGGGGAGCTGTTTTTT. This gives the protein CASSPDTGELFF.